Listed below are T cell receptor beta chains from one sample, sequenced in a study of blood T cell repertoires in COVID-19. Here immunoSEQ multiplex PCR was the method, and the copy in TCRdb shows in-frame clones only, minus some. The table lists under 500,000 clones, roughly 91% of them singletons. The specimen was peripheral blood. Every receptor here comes from a woman aged 25 to 39 with acute or convalescent COVID-19. CDR3s include the opening cysteine and the closing phenylalanine or tryptophan. The order of the fields is clone size, J gene, CDR3 length, D gene, V gene, CDR3 DNA, CDR3 protein. The D gene is left open where the match is weak. The size field is filled for only some rows; it gives once, few, many or a size class.

abundance: NA
j_gene: TRBJ2-7
len: 20
d_gene: TRBD2
v_gene: TRBV6-2/TRBV6-3
CDR3nt: TGTGCCAGCAGTAATAGGAGGGGGCAGACTAGCGGGGGCCCATCCTACGAGCAGTACTTC
CDR3aa: CASSNRRGQTSGGPSYEQYF

abundance: NA
j_gene: TRBJ1-3
len: 15
d_gene: NA
v_gene: TRBV30
CDR3nt: TGTGCCTGGATAGCCGACCGAATTGTTGGAAACACCATATATTTT
CDR3aa: CAWIADRIVGNTIYF

abundance: NA
j_gene: TRBJ2-7
len: 13
d_gene: NA
v_gene: TRBV11-3
CDR3nt: TGTGCCAGCAGCTTATCTCGACTGAGCGAGCAGTACTTC
CDR3aa: CASSLSRLSEQYF

abundance: NA
j_gene: TRBJ2-1
len: 20
d_gene: NA
v_gene: TRBV28
CDR3nt: TGTGCCAGCAGTTTCATTCTCGGGGCTACTAGCAGGAGTGTGGGGAATGAGCAGTTCTTC
CDR3aa: CASSFILGATSRSVGNEQFF

abundance: NA
j_gene: TRBJ2-3
len: 15
d_gene: TRBD2
v_gene: TRBV7-9
CDR3nt: TGTGCCAGCAGCCCACTAGCGGGGGGCGCAGATACGCAGTATTTT
CDR3aa: CASSPLAGGADTQYF

abundance: NA
j_gene: TRBJ2-1
len: 16
d_gene: NA
v_gene: TRBV7-9
CDR3nt: TGTGCCAGCAGCTCAAGGGGGGGAAGCTCCTACAATGAGCAGTTCTTC
CDR3aa: CASSSRGGSSYNEQFF

abundance: once
j_gene: TRBJ2-5
len: 19
d_gene: TRBD2
v_gene: TRBV6-2/TRBV6-3
CDR3nt: TGTGCCAGCAGTTCGACGTATACCTTGCTAGCGGATCAGGGAGAGACCCAGTACTTC
CDR3aa: CASSSTYTLLADQGETQYF

abundance: NA
j_gene: TRBJ1-1
len: 13
d_gene: NA
v_gene: TRBV19
CDR3nt: TGTGCCAGTAGTATGGCCAGAAACACTGAAGCTTTCTTT
CDR3aa: CASSMARNTEAFF

abundance: NA
j_gene: TRBJ1-5
len: 14
d_gene: TRBD1
v_gene: TRBV29-1
CDR3nt: TGCAGCGTGAGGGGGGCCGACAGGGATCAGCCCCAGCATTTT
CDR3aa: CSVRGADRDQPQHF

abundance: NA
j_gene: TRBJ2-1
len: 15
d_gene: NA
v_gene: TRBV3-1/TRBV3-2
CDR3nt: TGTGCCAGCAGCCAGGCATCCACAGGGAAAGGAGGGCAGTTCTTC
CDR3aa: CASSQASTGKGGQFF

abundance: NA
j_gene: TRBJ2-5
len: 15
d_gene: TRBD2
v_gene: TRBV6-2/TRBV6-3
CDR3nt: TGTGCCAGCAGTTCTGGCGGGGGGCCCCCAGAGACCCAGTACTTC
CDR3aa: CASSSGGGPPETQYF

abundance: NA
j_gene: TRBJ2-2
len: 15
d_gene: NA
v_gene: TRBV6-5
CDR3nt: TGTGCCAGCAGTTACGGGGACCCGGGAGCCGGGGAGCTGTTTTTT
CDR3aa: CASSYGDPGAGELFF

abundance: few
j_gene: TRBJ1-1
len: 14
d_gene: TRBD1
v_gene: TRBV10-3
CDR3nt: TGTGCCATCGGGACAGGGGGCGCGAACACTGAAGCTTTCTTT
CDR3aa: CAIGTGGANTEAFF

abundance: NA
j_gene: TRBJ1-6
len: 15
d_gene: NA
v_gene: TRBV5-8
CDR3nt: TGTGCCAGCAGCTTGATAAGGGGAACTAATTCACCCCTCCACTTT
CDR3aa: CASSLIRGTNSPLHF